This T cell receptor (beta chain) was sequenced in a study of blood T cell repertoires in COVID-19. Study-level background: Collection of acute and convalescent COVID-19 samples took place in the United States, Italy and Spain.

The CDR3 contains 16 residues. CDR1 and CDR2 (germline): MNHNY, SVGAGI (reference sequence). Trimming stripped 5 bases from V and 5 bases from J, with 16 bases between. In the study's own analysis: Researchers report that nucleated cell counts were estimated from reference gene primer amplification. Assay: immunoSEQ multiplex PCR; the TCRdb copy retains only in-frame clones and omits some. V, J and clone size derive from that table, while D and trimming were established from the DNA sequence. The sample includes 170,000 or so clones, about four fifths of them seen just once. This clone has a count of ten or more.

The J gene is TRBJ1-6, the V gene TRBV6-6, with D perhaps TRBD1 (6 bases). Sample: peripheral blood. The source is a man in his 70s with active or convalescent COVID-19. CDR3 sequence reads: CASSTQQGYHNSPLHF. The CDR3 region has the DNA TGTGCCAGCAGTACGCAACAGGGTTACCATAATTCACCCCTCCACTTT.